This T cell receptor (beta chain) was documented in a study of technical replicates of blood from several donors. Using immunoSEQ multiplex PCR, the repertoire was profiled, and TCRdb retains in-frame clones only, with some absent. The data contain about 74,000 clones, 70% to 90% of them singletons. Looked up from germline, CDR1 is SGHRS and CDR2 is YFSETQ. The CDR3 sequence is 16 residues long. The J segment lost 4 bases and the V segment lost 0 bases, leaving 5 bases of the junction unmatched. V and J are TRBV5-1 and TRBJ2-5; 11 nucleotides align to TRBD1. The clonotype was recovered from a human donor in good health. Some clones in this sample may be carry-over from other donors' samples. Sequencing was performed on PBMCs. The CDR3 sequence: CASSLGTGGVGETQYF. CDR3 DNA: TGCGCCAGCAGCTTGGGGACAGGGGGCGTGGGAGAGACCCAGTACTTC.